This entry describes one TCR beta chain. Its target is unknown. These data belong to a study of response to subunit inactivated influenza vaccine. Points from the study as a whole: Each seasonal flu vaccination may recruit only limited new T cells, authors suggested.

TCRdb recomputed calls from the RT-PCR reads with MiXCR, one row per CDR3 protein. The data hold 500,000 or so distinct CDR3 sequences, with about 10% observed a single time. The origin of this receptor is a man aged 50 to 60 who received an inactivated influenza vaccine. The specimen was PBMCs from blood, collected about 40 days after vaccination.

The CDR3 sequence is CASSRESPDTQYF. CDR3 bases: TGTGCCAGCTCCCGAGAAAGCCCAGATACGCAGTATTTT. The J gene is TRBJ2-3, the V gene TRBV18; no definite D call. The CDR3 has 13 amino acids. Per the germline V gene, CDR1 is KGHSH and CDR2 is LQKENI. V was pared by 6 bases and J by 4 bases, with 11 bases between.